The 2 T cell receptor beta chains listed next were all sequenced from one sample in a study of Graves' ophthalmopathy and Graves' hyperthyroidism. Investigators amplified TCR beta CDR3 regions from RNA transcripts. An opening RT-PCR round employed HTBI primers and preceded a second-round multiplex PCR. TCRdb redid the calling of the multiplex PCR reads with MiXCR, one entry per CDR3 protein. The sample records about 660,000 distinct CDR3 sequences, approximately 39% being singletons. The sequenced sample was peripheral blood. The receptors here all came from an adult man with Graves' ophthalmopathy.

This clonotype was seen at least ten times. The V gene is TRBV20-1, the J gene TRBJ1-6, with TRBD1 matching over 12 bases. V shed 5 bases and J 10 bases; nucleotides not matched to a gene: 3. The CDR3 extends over 13 amino acids. CDR1 and CDR2 (germline): DFQATT, SNEGSKA (reference sequence). Here the CDR3 reads CSAGDRGQSPLHF. The CDR3 coding sequence is TGCAGTGCTGGGGACAGGGGGCAATCACCCCTCCACTTT.

This clonotype was observed a handful of times. This chain connects TRBV7-8 to TRBJ2-6; D ambiguous. The V end was cut by 8 bases, the J end by 0 bases, with 20 bases between. Germline-derived CDR1 and CDR2 are SGHVS and FQNEAQ. The CDR3 runs 18 residues. CDR3 bases: TGTGCCAGCTCACCAAGGTGGCAGGCTAACTCTGGGGCCAACGTCCTGACTTTC. This codes for CASSPRWQANSGANVLTF.